Sequencing of this TCR beta chain was carried out in a study of regulatory T cells in long-lasting Graves disease. The wider study: For a period under 3 months, newly diagnosed Graves' patients had taken antithyroid drugs. Broader study findings: TCR diversity was lower in persistent Graves' patients than in newly diagnosed ones.

This clonotype was found a few times. The antigen is undetermined. As to time point: newly diagnosed GD, antithyroid drugs for less than 3 months. PBMC RNA served as the TCR library source. American Thyroid Association guidelines defined how Graves' disease was diagnosed. HTBI primers from iRepertoire and Arm-PCR of CDR3 regions yielded the TCR beta libraries. TCRdb redid the calling of the multiplex PCR reads with MiXCR, one entry per CDR3 protein. The sample has about 220,000 distinct CDR3 sequences, around 20% seen once. Germline CDR1 is SGDLS and CDR2 is YYNGEE. The V gene end was trimmed by 0 bases and the J gene end by 4 bases; junction bases not matched to a gene: 7. This CDR3 spans 16 amino acids.

The chain carries TRBV9 and TRBJ2-7, with 10 bases identical to TRBD2. The starting material was peripheral blood mononuclear cells (PBMCs), obtained at new diagnosis, from a patient treated with antithyroid drugs. The TCR comes from a female donor with Graves disease. CDR3 nucleotide sequence: TGTGCCAGCAGCGTAGATCAAACTAGCGGGAAGTACGAGCAGTACTTC. Amino acids: CASSVDQTSGKYEQYF.